This T cell receptor beta chain came from a study of identical twins. General study points: Researchers reported excess low generation probability among twin-shared out-of-frame alpha sequences. Cross-sectional statistical analysis was relied on for the conclusions, without the same donors being followed. Invariant T cells like MAIT and iNKT could partly confound the zero-insertion analyses.

With regard to this clonotype: The antigen remains unidentified.

TCRdb re-derived calls from the 5' RACE reads in MiXCR, one entry per CDR3 protein. There are under 300,000 distinct CDR3 sequences in the sample; around an eighth occur only once, and 7% to 9% lies in the top ten. Sequencing was done on a sample of memory (CD45RO+) T cells sorted from blood. This receptor was taken from a woman younger than 35 in good health.

For the CDR3, the DNA is TGTGCCAGCAGCGTTCTACCAGGGGGCACTGAAGCTTTCTTT. Protein: CASSVLPGGTEAFF. V is TRBV9 and J is TRBJ1-1; 7 bases align to TRBD1. The CDR3 spans 14 residues. The trim removed 2 bases at V and 4 bases at J, leaving 5 bases unmatched. CDR1 is SGDLS and CDR2 is YYNGEE in the germline V gene.